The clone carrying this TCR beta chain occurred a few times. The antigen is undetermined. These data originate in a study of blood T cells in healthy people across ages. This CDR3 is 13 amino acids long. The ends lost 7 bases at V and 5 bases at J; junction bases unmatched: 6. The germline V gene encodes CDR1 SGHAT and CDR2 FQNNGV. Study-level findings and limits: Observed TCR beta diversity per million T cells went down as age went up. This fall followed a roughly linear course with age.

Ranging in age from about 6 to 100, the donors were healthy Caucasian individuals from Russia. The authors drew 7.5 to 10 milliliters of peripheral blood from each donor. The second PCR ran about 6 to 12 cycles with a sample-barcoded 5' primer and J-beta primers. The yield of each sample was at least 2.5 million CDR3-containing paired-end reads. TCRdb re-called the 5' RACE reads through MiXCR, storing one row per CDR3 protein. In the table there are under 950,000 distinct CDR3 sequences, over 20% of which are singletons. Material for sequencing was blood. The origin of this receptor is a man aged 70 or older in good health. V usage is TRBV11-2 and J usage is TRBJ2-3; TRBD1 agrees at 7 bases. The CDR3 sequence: CASTLPGGDTQYF. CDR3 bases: TGTGCCAGCACCCTCCCAGGGGGAGATACGCAGTATTTT.